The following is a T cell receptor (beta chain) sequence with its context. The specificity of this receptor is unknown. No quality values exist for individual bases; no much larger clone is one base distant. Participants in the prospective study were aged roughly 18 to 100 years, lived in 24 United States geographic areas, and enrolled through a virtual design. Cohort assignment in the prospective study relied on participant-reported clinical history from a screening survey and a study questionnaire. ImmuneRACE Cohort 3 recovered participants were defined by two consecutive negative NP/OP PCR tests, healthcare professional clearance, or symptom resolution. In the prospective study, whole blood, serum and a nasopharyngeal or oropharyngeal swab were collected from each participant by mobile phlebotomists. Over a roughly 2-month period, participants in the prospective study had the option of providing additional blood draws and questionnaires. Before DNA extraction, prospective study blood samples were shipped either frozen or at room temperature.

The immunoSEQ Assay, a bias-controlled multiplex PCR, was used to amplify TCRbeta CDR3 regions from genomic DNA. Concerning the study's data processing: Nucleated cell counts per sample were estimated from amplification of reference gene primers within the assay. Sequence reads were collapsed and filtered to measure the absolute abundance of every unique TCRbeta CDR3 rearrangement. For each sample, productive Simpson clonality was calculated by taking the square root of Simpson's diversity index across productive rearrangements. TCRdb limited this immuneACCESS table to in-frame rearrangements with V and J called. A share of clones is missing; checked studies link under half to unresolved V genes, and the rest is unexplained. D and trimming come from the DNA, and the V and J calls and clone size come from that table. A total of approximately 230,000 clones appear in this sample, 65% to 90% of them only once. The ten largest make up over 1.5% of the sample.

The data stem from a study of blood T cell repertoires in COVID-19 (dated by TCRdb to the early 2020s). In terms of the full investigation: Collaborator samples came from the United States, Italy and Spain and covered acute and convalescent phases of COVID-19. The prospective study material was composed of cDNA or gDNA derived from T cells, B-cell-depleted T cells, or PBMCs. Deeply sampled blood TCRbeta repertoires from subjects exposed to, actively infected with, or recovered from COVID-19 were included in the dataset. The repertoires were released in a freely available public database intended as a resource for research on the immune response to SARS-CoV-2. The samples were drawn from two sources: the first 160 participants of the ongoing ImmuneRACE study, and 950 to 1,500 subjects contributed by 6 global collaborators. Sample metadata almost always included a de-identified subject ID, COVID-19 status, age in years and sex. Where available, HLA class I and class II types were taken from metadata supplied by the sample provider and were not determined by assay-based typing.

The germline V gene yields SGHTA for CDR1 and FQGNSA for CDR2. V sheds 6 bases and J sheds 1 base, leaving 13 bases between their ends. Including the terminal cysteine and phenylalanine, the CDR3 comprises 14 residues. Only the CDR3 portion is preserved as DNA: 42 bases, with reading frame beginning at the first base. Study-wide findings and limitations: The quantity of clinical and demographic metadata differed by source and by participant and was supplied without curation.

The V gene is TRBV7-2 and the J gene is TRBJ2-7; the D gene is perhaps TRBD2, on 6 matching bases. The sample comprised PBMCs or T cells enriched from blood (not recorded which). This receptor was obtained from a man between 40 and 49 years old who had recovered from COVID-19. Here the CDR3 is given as CASRRTGTSYEQYF. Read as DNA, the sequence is TGTGCCAGCAGGCGGACCGGGACTTCCTACGAGCAGTACTTC.